These T cell receptor beta chains were read from a single sample in a study of T cells in Graves' hyperthyroidism and ophthalmopathy. TCRdb re-called the multiplex PCR reads through MiXCR, storing one row per CDR3 protein. The table records 400,000 to 500,000 distinct CDR3 sequences, roughly an eighth of them present only once. Material: blood. These receptors all come from a woman under 30 with Graves' hyperthyroidism. CDR3s include the opening cysteine and the closing phenylalanine or tryptophan. D genes are given only for firm matches. Size tells how often a clone was seen (once, few, many) or the class of an expanded clone, and some rows leave it out.

cdr3_aa: CASSGGAKWEQYF; cdr3_nt: TGTGCCAGCAGTGGAGGGGCAAAGTGGGAGCAGTACTTC; j_call: TRBJ2-7; d_call: NA; v_call: TRBV6-1; clone_size: many
cdr3_aa: CASSDNIGGGTEAFF; cdr3_nt: TGTGCCAGCAGTGATAATATCGGGGGGGGCACTGAAGCTTTCTTT; j_call: TRBJ1-1; d_call: NA; v_call: TRBV6-1; clone_size: many
cdr3_aa: CASSLVRFPYGYTF; cdr3_nt: TGTGCCAGCAGCTTAGTTAGGTTTCCCTATGGCTACACCTTC; j_call: TRBJ1-2; d_call: NA; v_call: TRBV7-9; clone_size: NA
cdr3_aa: CASSLAPGLAGTYEQYF; cdr3_nt: TGTGCCAGCAGCTTAGCCCCGGGACTAGCGGGGACCTACGAGCAGTACTTC; j_call: TRBJ2-7; d_call: TRBD2; v_call: TRBV7-8; clone_size: few
cdr3_aa: CAGSLGQIYGYTF; cdr3_nt: TGTGCCGGCAGCTTAGGTCAGATCTATGGCTACACCTTC; j_call: TRBJ1-2; d_call: NA; v_call: TRBV7-9; clone_size: NA
cdr3_aa: CASSLTGGTGELFF; cdr3_nt: TGTGCCAGCAGCTTAACAGGCGGGACCGGGGAGCTGTTTTTT; j_call: TRBJ2-2; d_call: NA; v_call: TRBV7-8; clone_size: many
cdr3_aa: CAWNQHGYTF; cdr3_nt: TGTGCCTGGAACCAGCATGGCTACACCTTC; j_call: TRBJ1-2; d_call: NA; v_call: TRBV30; clone_size: many
cdr3_aa: CAWRTEPNTDTQYF; cdr3_nt: TGTGCCTGGAGAACGGAACCCAACACAGATACGCAGTATTTT; j_call: TRBJ2-3; d_call: NA; v_call: TRBV30; clone_size: many
cdr3_aa: CASSYSIDRSNEQFF; cdr3_nt: TGTGCCAGCAGTTACTCGATTGACAGATCCAATGAGCAGTTCTTC; j_call: TRBJ2-1; d_call: NA; v_call: TRBV6-2/TRBV6-3; clone_size: many
cdr3_aa: CASSLPGSGYTF; cdr3_nt: TGTGCCAGCAGTCTCCCGGGCTCGGGCTACACCTTC; j_call: TRBJ1-2; d_call: NA; v_call: TRBV12-3/TRBV12-4; clone_size: NA
cdr3_aa: CASSPSGGVGRKQYF; cdr3_nt: TGTGCCAGCAGCCCTAGCGGTGGGGTGGGGAGAAAGCAGTACTTC; j_call: TRBJ2-7; d_call: TRBD2; v_call: TRBV7-2; clone_size: few
cdr3_aa: CASRPNVAVQTNEQFF; cdr3_nt: TGTGCCAGCAGACCCAATGTGGCAGTGCAAACCAATGAGCAGTTCTTC; j_call: TRBJ2-1; d_call: NA; v_call: TRBV6-2/TRBV6-3; clone_size: many
cdr3_aa: CASSQTGNYEQFF; cdr3_nt: TGTGCCAGCAGCCAAACGGGGAACTACGAGCAGTTCTTC; j_call: TRBJ2-1; d_call: NA; v_call: TRBV7-8; clone_size: NA
cdr3_aa: CASSLGLAGGTNMPGELFF; cdr3_nt: TGCGCCAGCAGCCTAGGACTAGCGGGAGGAACTAATATGCCCGGGGAGCTGTTTTTT; j_call: TRBJ2-2; d_call: TRBD2; v_call: TRBV4-1; clone_size: few
cdr3_aa: CASSPYWTSRDNEQFF; cdr3_nt: TGTGCCAGCAGCCCCTACTGGACTAGCAGAGACAATGAGCAGTTCTTC; j_call: TRBJ2-1; d_call: TRBD2; v_call: TRBV13; clone_size: many
cdr3_aa: CASSLTGMGNQPQHF; cdr3_nt: TGTGCCAGCAGCTTAACTGGAATGGGCAATCAGCCCCAGCATTTT; j_call: TRBJ1-5; d_call: NA; v_call: TRBV5-6; clone_size: NA
cdr3_aa: CSARGTGRSTDTQYF; cdr3_nt: TGCAGTGCTAGAGGGACAGGGAGATCCACAGATACGCAGTATTTT; j_call: TRBJ2-3; d_call: TRBD1; v_call: TRBV20-1; clone_size: many
cdr3_aa: CASSSRSNHEQYF; cdr3_nt: TGTGCCAGCAGCTCGAGGTCCAATCACGAGCAGTACTTC; j_call: TRBJ2-7; d_call: NA; v_call: TRBV9; clone_size: few
cdr3_aa: CASTSGSSYNEQFF; cdr3_nt: TGTGCCAGCACCAGCGGGAGCTCCTACAATGAGCAGTTCTTC; j_call: TRBJ2-1; d_call: TRBD2; v_call: TRBV6-2/TRBV6-3; clone_size: many
cdr3_aa: CASSPTGYSGNTIYF; cdr3_nt: TGTGCCAGCAGCCCAACAGGGTACTCTGGAAACACCATATATTTT; j_call: TRBJ1-3; d_call: NA; v_call: TRBV27; clone_size: many
cdr3_aa: CATSDFRGERGYTF; cdr3_nt: TGTGCCACCAGTGATTTTAGGGGTGAACGCGGCTACACCTTC; j_call: TRBJ1-2; d_call: NA; v_call: TRBV24-1; clone_size: NA
cdr3_aa: CASSLLAGDQYNEQFF; cdr3_nt: TGTGCCAGCTCACTTTTAGCGGGAGATCAGTACAATGAGCAGTTCTTC; j_call: TRBJ2-1; d_call: TRBD2; v_call: TRBV18; clone_size: many
cdr3_aa: CASSMDRGYEQYF; cdr3_nt: TGCGCCAGCAGCATGGACAGGGGCTACGAGCAGTACTTC; j_call: TRBJ2-7; d_call: TRBD1; v_call: TRBV5-1; clone_size: few
cdr3_aa: CASSLAPYGEVGSVETQYF; cdr3_nt: TGTGCCAGCAGCTTAGCGCCGTACGGGGAAGTGGGGTCGGTGGAGACCCAGTACTTC; j_call: TRBJ2-5; d_call: NA; v_call: TRBV11-1; clone_size: NA
cdr3_aa: CASSPRDGRPYEQYF; cdr3_nt: TGTGCCAGCAGCCCCCGGGACGGCCGACCCTACGAGCAGTACTTC; j_call: TRBJ2-7; d_call: NA; v_call: TRBV7-2; clone_size: many
cdr3_aa: CASSPFGRGLQKAETQYF; cdr3_nt: TGTGCCAGCTCACCATTTGGAAGAGGGCTCCAGAAGGCGGAGACCCAGTACTTC; j_call: TRBJ2-5; d_call: NA; v_call: TRBV18; clone_size: few
cdr3_aa: CASSQWDSSYEQYF; cdr3_nt: TGTGCCAGCAGCCAATGGGATAGCTCCTACGAGCAGTACTTC; j_call: TRBJ2-7; d_call: NA; v_call: TRBV3-1; clone_size: many
cdr3_aa: CASRLNLYSGNTIYF; cdr3_nt: TGTGCCAGCAGACTGAATCTCTACTCTGGAAACACCATATATTTT; j_call: TRBJ1-3; d_call: NA; v_call: TRBV3-1; clone_size: NA
cdr3_aa: CASSAGLAGFYEQYF; cdr3_nt: TGTGCCAGCAGCGCCGGACTAGCGGGATTTTACGAGCAGTACTTC; j_call: TRBJ2-7; d_call: TRBD2; v_call: TRBV5-6; clone_size: few
cdr3_aa: CASSPTLSSYNEQFF; cdr3_nt: TGTGCCAGCAGTCCGACACTCTCCTCCTACAATGAGCAGTTCTTC; j_call: TRBJ2-1; d_call: NA; v_call: TRBV3-1; clone_size: NA
cdr3_aa: CASSSPGGITYGYTF; cdr3_nt: TGTGCCAGCAGTTCCCCAGGGGGAATAACCTATGGCTACACCTTC; j_call: TRBJ1-2; d_call: TRBD1; v_call: TRBV28; clone_size: many
cdr3_aa: CASRQPQGKKNTIYF; cdr3_nt: TGTGCCAGTAGACAACCACAGGGAAAGAAGAACACCATATATTTT; j_call: TRBJ1-3; d_call: NA; v_call: TRBV19; clone_size: NA